This TCR beta chain is drawn from a study of T-cell reconstitution after alpha-beta-depleted transplantation in children. CDR3 length: 16 residues. V trimming: 5 bases; J trimming: 9 bases; junction bases outside the gene matches: 16. Per germline, CDR1 MNHNS and CDR2 SASEGT. Preparation of the TCRbeta library used unique molecular identifiers. TCRdb reprocessed the PCR reads with MiXCR, giving one entry per CDR3 protein. The sample lists some 550,000 distinct CDR3 sequences; about 16% were seen once. Source: PBMCs from the stem cell graft donor, taken from the stem cell graft. The receptor comes from a human donor who donated a stem cell graft to a child with acute lymphoblastic leukemia. The rearrangement joins TRBV6-1 to TRBJ2-1; TRBD2 agrees at 7 bases. DNA for the CDR3: TGTGCCAGCAGTCTAGGGGAAGGGGAGGGTTACGGTGAGCAGTTCTTC. Protein sequence: CASSLGEGEGYGEQFF.